Listed below are T cell receptor beta chains from one sample, sequenced in a study of blood T cell repertoires in COVID-19. The table came from immunoSEQ multiplex PCR; TCRdb's copy has only in-frame clones and leaves some out. This sample yields around 100,000 clones, of which 80% to 95% are seen a single time; around 2.1% belongs to the top ten. The material sequenced was peripheral blood. The receptor source for this set is a man aged 45-65 years with active COVID-19. CDR3s include the opening cysteine and the closing phenylalanine or tryptophan. D genes are given only for firm matches. Only some rows state a clone size, as once, few, many or a class for expanded clones.

cdr3_length: 15; d_call: TRBD1; clone_size: -; j_call: TRBJ2-1; v_call: TRBV11-1; cdr3_nt: TGTGCCAGCAGCTCCTCCACCACAGGGGGACTCAGGCAGTTCTTC; cdr3_aa: CASSSSTTGGLRQFF
cdr3_length: 14; d_call: TRBD2; clone_size: -; j_call: TRBJ2-7; v_call: TRBV19; cdr3_nt: TGTGCCAGTAGTCTGACTAGCGGGGGATACGAGCAGTACTTC; cdr3_aa: CASSLTSGGYEQYF
cdr3_length: 13; d_call: -; clone_size: -; j_call: TRBJ1-1; v_call: TRBV18; cdr3_nt: TGTGCCAGCTCACCACCGATACGGGACAAGGCTTTCTTT; cdr3_aa: CASSPPIRDKAFF
cdr3_length: 16; d_call: TRBD2; clone_size: -; j_call: TRBJ2-5; v_call: TRBV27; cdr3_nt: TGTGCCAGCAGTCTCCGGGGGGTGGAGCCTTTGGGGACCCAGTACTTC; cdr3_aa: CASSLRGVEPLGTQYF
cdr3_length: 16; d_call: -; clone_size: -; j_call: TRBJ2-3; v_call: TRBV19; cdr3_nt: TGTGCCAGTAGTATAGCAGGGGCTCCCCGGGGCGATACGCAGTATTTT; cdr3_aa: CASSIAGAPRGDTQYF
cdr3_length: 17; d_call: TRBD2; clone_size: -; j_call: TRBJ2-3; v_call: TRBV24-1; cdr3_nt: TGTGCCACCAGTGACACGAAGCGGGAGCCAGTGACAGATACGCAGTATTTT; cdr3_aa: CATSDTKREPVTDTQYF
cdr3_length: 14; d_call: TRBD1; clone_size: -; j_call: TRBJ1-2; v_call: TRBV7-2; cdr3_nt: TGTGCCAGCAGCTCTCCCCAGCCAGGGGGGGGCTACACCTTC; cdr3_aa: CASSSPQPGGGYTF
cdr3_length: 14; d_call: TRBD1; clone_size: -; j_call: TRBJ1-1; v_call: TRBV27; cdr3_nt: TGTGCCAGCAGGCTACAGGGGGGGAACACTGAAGCTTTCTTT; cdr3_aa: CASRLQGGNTEAFF
cdr3_length: 13; d_call: TRBD1; clone_size: -; j_call: TRBJ2-7; v_call: TRBV7-9; cdr3_nt: TGTGCCAGCACCCTGGACAGGGGGGACGAGCAGTACTTC; cdr3_aa: CASTLDRGDEQYF
cdr3_length: 15; d_call: TRBD1; clone_size: once; j_call: TRBJ2-5; v_call: TRBV6-5; cdr3_nt: TGTGCCAGCAGTTTCCGACAGGGTTGGAGGGAGACCCAGTACTTC; cdr3_aa: CASSFRQGWRETQYF
cdr3_length: 15; d_call: TRBD2; clone_size: -; j_call: TRBJ2-3; v_call: TRBV7-2; cdr3_nt: TGTGCCAGCAGCAAGCGGGGGGGCCCCACAGATACGCAGTATTTT; cdr3_aa: CASSKRGGPTDTQYF
cdr3_length: 14; d_call: -; clone_size: -; j_call: TRBJ1-1; v_call: TRBV20-1; cdr3_nt: TGCAGTGCTAGTCGCAGGGGCATGAACACTGAAGCTTTCTTT; cdr3_aa: CSASRRGMNTEAFF
cdr3_length: 15; d_call: TRBD2; clone_size: -; j_call: TRBJ2-3; v_call: TRBV13; cdr3_nt: TGTGCCAGCAGCTTAAAAAGCGGGATTACCGATACGCAGTATTTT; cdr3_aa: CASSLKSGITDTQYF
cdr3_length: 13; d_call: -; clone_size: -; j_call: TRBJ2-1; v_call: TRBV5-1; cdr3_nt: TGCGCCAGCTCTACCGCGGGGTACAATGAGCAGTTCTTC; cdr3_aa: CASSTAGYNEQFF
cdr3_length: 15; d_call: -; clone_size: once; j_call: TRBJ2-1; v_call: TRBV5-4; cdr3_nt: TGTGCCAGCAGCTTGGACCGGGGTTCTAGCAATGAGCAGTTCTTC; cdr3_aa: CASSLDRGSSNEQFF
cdr3_length: 14; d_call: TRBD1; clone_size: -; j_call: TRBJ2-2; v_call: TRBV5-1; cdr3_nt: TGCGCCAGCAGTACAGGGGGCACACAAGGGGAGCTGTTTTTT; cdr3_aa: CASSTGGTQGELFF
cdr3_length: 15; d_call: -; clone_size: -; j_call: TRBJ2-1; v_call: TRBV19; cdr3_nt: TGTGCCAGTACGGCCGGGGTGACCGGATACAATGAGCAGTTCTTC; cdr3_aa: CASTAGVTGYNEQFF
cdr3_length: 16; d_call: TRBD1; clone_size: -; j_call: TRBJ2-2; v_call: TRBV5-6; cdr3_nt: TGTGCCAGCAGCACTTGGACAGGGGACAACACCGGGGAGCTGTTTTTT; cdr3_aa: CASSTWTGDNTGELFF
cdr3_length: 19; d_call: TRBD1; clone_size: -; j_call: TRBJ1-2; v_call: TRBV7-8; cdr3_nt: TGTGCCAGCAGCGCGAATATAAAGATGGGGACAGGGGGTAACTATGGCTACACCTTC; cdr3_aa: CASSANIKMGTGGNYGYTF
cdr3_length: 15; d_call: TRBD2; clone_size: -; j_call: TRBJ2-1; v_call: TRBV2; cdr3_nt: TGTGCCAGCAGGATTGGATCAACGGGGGGAAATGAGCAGTTCTTC; cdr3_aa: CASRIGSTGGNEQFF
cdr3_length: 12; d_call: -; clone_size: -; j_call: TRBJ1-2; v_call: TRBV3-1/TRBV3-2; cdr3_nt: TGTGCCAGCAGCCAAGGGCAGGGTGGCTACACCTTC; cdr3_aa: CASSQGQGGYTF
cdr3_length: 15; d_call: -; clone_size: -; j_call: TRBJ2-2; v_call: TRBV5-1; cdr3_nt: TGCGCCAGCGCCTTGTGGACAGCGAACACCGGGGAGCTGTTTTTT; cdr3_aa: CASALWTANTGELFF
cdr3_length: 14; d_call: -; clone_size: -; j_call: TRBJ1-2; v_call: TRBV5-5; cdr3_nt: TGTGCCAGCAGCTTGGCAGGCACTAACTATGGCTACACCTTC; cdr3_aa: CASSLAGTNYGYTF
cdr3_length: 12; d_call: -; clone_size: -; j_call: TRBJ1-1; v_call: TRBV7-8; cdr3_nt: TGTGCCAGCAGCCACCGGGGGACTGAAGCTTTCTTT; cdr3_aa: CASSHRGTEAFF
cdr3_length: 16; d_call: TRBD2; clone_size: -; j_call: TRBJ2-1; v_call: TRBV7-9; cdr3_nt: TGTGCCAGCAGCTTGGGACTAGCGGGAGGGTACAATGAGCAGTTCTTC; cdr3_aa: CASSLGLAGGYNEQFF
cdr3_length: 15; d_call: -; clone_size: once; j_call: TRBJ2-1; v_call: TRBV19; cdr3_nt: TGTGCCAGTAGTATTGGAGGGACGAATTACAATGAGCAGTTCTTC; cdr3_aa: CASSIGGTNYNEQFF
cdr3_length: 13; d_call: -; clone_size: -; j_call: TRBJ2-5; v_call: TRBV18; cdr3_nt: TGTGCCAGCTCACCACCTTCAGAAGAGACCCAGTACTTC; cdr3_aa: CASSPPSEETQYF
cdr3_length: 17; d_call: -; clone_size: -; j_call: TRBJ2-2; v_call: TRBV5-5; cdr3_nt: TGTGCCAGCAGCTGGGACTCCGGGACTCGAGGGACCGGGGAGCTGTTTTTT; cdr3_aa: CASSWDSGTRGTGELFF
cdr3_length: 16; d_call: TRBD1; clone_size: once; j_call: TRBJ1-4; v_call: TRBV6-5; cdr3_nt: TGTGCCAGCAGTTCAGGGACAGGGGAGGTGTATGAAAAACTGTTTTTT; cdr3_aa: CASSSGTGEVYEKLFF
cdr3_length: 19; d_call: TRBD2; clone_size: -; j_call: TRBJ2-5; v_call: TRBV3-1/TRBV3-2; cdr3_nt: TGTGCCAGCAGCCAACCAAGGACTAGCGGGGGTGCGCCGGGGGAGACCCAGTACTTC; cdr3_aa: CASSQPRTSGGAPGETQYF
cdr3_length: 12; d_call: TRBD1; clone_size: -; j_call: TRBJ2-3; v_call: TRBV5-6; cdr3_nt: TGTGCCAGCAGCGGGACAGGGGGCAAGCAGTATTTT; cdr3_aa: CASSGTGGKQYF
cdr3_length: 15; d_call: TRBD1; clone_size: -; j_call: TRBJ2-7; v_call: TRBV27; cdr3_nt: TGTGCCAGCAGTCTAGGACAGGGAGGCTCCTACGAGCAGTACTTC; cdr3_aa: CASSLGQGGSYEQYF
cdr3_length: 17; d_call: TRBD2; clone_size: few; j_call: TRBJ2-2; v_call: TRBV7-9; cdr3_nt: TGTGCCAGCAGCGGCAAGGGGACTAGCGGGATTGCCGGGGAGCTGTTTTTT; cdr3_aa: CASSGKGTSGIAGELFF
cdr3_length: 15; d_call: -; clone_size: -; j_call: TRBJ1-6; v_call: TRBV3-1/TRBV3-2; cdr3_nt: TGTGCCAGCAGCCCGGGGGGCTTGGCCAATTCACCCCTCCACTTT; cdr3_aa: CASSPGGLANSPLHF
cdr3_length: 13; d_call: -; clone_size: -; j_call: TRBJ2-5; v_call: TRBV18; cdr3_nt: TGTGCCAGCTCACCACTTCCGCGAGAGACCCAGTACTTC; cdr3_aa: CASSPLPRETQYF
cdr3_length: 14; d_call: -; clone_size: -; j_call: TRBJ2-2; v_call: TRBV5-1; cdr3_nt: TGCGCCAGCAGCTTGGTTCGGGAGACCGGGGAGCTGTTTTTT; cdr3_aa: CASSLVRETGELFF
cdr3_length: 14; d_call: -; clone_size: -; j_call: TRBJ1-2; v_call: TRBV4-1; cdr3_nt: TGCGCCAGCAGCCAAGTTGGACAGCCCTATGGCTACACCTTC; cdr3_aa: CASSQVGQPYGYTF
cdr3_length: 14; d_call: TRBD1; clone_size: -; j_call: TRBJ1-5; v_call: TRBV6-5; cdr3_nt: TGTGCCAGCAGCGGGACAGCTAGCAATCAGCCCCAGCATTTT; cdr3_aa: CASSGTASNQPQHF
cdr3_length: 13; d_call: TRBD1; clone_size: -; j_call: TRBJ1-2; v_call: TRBV12-3/TRBV12-4; cdr3_nt: TGTGCCAGCAGTTTAGACAGGGGGAGAGGCTACACCTTC; cdr3_aa: CASSLDRGRGYTF
cdr3_length: 17; d_call: -; clone_size: -; j_call: TRBJ2-2; v_call: TRBV9; cdr3_nt: TGTGCCAGCAGCGTAGATTGGGAAGGGGGGAACACCGGGGAGCTGTTTTTT; cdr3_aa: CASSVDWEGGNTGELFF
cdr3_length: 17; d_call: -; clone_size: few; j_call: TRBJ2-7; v_call: TRBV7-9; cdr3_nt: TGTGCCAGCAGCTTAAGTTATGGGGGCACCACATCCTACGAGCAGTACTTC; cdr3_aa: CASSLSYGGTTSYEQYF
cdr3_length: 15; d_call: -; clone_size: -; j_call: TRBJ2-5; v_call: TRBV14; cdr3_nt: TGTGCCAGCAGCCAAGGGACATACCTCCAAGAGACCCAGTACTTC; cdr3_aa: CASSQGTYLQETQYF
cdr3_length: 15; d_call: TRBD1; clone_size: -; j_call: TRBJ2-1; v_call: TRBV3-1/TRBV3-2; cdr3_nt: TGTGCCAGCAGCCAAGGTCAGACAGGGCCGAATGAGCAGTTCTTC; cdr3_aa: CASSQGQTGPNEQFF
cdr3_length: 17; d_call: -; clone_size: -; j_call: TRBJ1-5; v_call: TRBV19; cdr3_nt: TGTGCCAGTAGTATCGGCGGTATAGGTTATAGCAATCAGCCCCAGCATTTT; cdr3_aa: CASSIGGIGYSNQPQHF
cdr3_length: 16; d_call: TRBD2; clone_size: -; j_call: TRBJ2-1; v_call: TRBV9; cdr3_nt: TGTGCCAGCAGCGTAGTCCCAGCGGGGGGACACAATGAGCAGTTCTTC; cdr3_aa: CASSVVPAGGHNEQFF
cdr3_length: 13; d_call: -; clone_size: -; j_call: TRBJ1-1; v_call: TRBV11-3; cdr3_nt: TGTGCCAGCAGCCCCAATGCGGGATCTGAAGCTTTCTTT; cdr3_aa: CASSPNAGSEAFF
cdr3_length: 14; d_call: -; clone_size: -; j_call: TRBJ2-3; v_call: TRBV7-9; cdr3_nt: TGTGCCAGCAGCTTCGGGAAGAGCACAGATACGCAGTATTTT; cdr3_aa: CASSFGKSTDTQYF
cdr3_length: 15; d_call: TRBD1; clone_size: few; j_call: TRBJ1-5; v_call: TRBV7-2; cdr3_nt: TGTGCCAGCAGCACCCGGACAGGGCTCAATCAGCCCCAGCATTTT; cdr3_aa: CASSTRTGLNQPQHF